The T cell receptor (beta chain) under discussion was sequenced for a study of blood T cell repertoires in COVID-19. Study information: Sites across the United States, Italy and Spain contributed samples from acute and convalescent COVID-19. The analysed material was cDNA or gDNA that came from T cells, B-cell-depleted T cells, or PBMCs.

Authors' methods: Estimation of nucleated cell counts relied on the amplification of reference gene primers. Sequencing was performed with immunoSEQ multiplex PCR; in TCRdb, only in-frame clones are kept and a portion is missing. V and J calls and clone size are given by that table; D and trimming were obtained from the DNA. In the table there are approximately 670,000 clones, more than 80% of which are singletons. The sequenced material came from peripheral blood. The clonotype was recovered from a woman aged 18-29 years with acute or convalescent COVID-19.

The CDR3 coding sequence is TGTGCCAGCAGTTTGGTCGCCAGGGGGTACACTGAAGCTTTCTTT. It is translated as CASSLVARGYTEAFF. V and J are TRBV11-2 and TRBJ1-1; the match to TRBD1 covers 7 bases. After removal of 6 bases from V and 3 bases from J, the junction contained 10 bases not matched to a gene. In germline, CDR1 is SGHAT, CDR2 FQNNGV. The CDR3 length is 15 residues.